A selection of T cell receptor beta chains follows, all from one sample in a study of human T cells and chemical hapten exposure. TCRdb passed the RACE reads through MiXCR, listing each CDR3 protein once. This sample has about 94,000 distinct CDR3 sequences; about 9% occur once, and the top ten carry about 2%. This specimen consisted of whole blood, obtained in connection with sensitization to the hapten diphenylcyclopropenone (DPC). The receptors shown here come from a woman in her forties with alopecia areata. Some clones in this sample may be carry-over from other donors' samples. The CDR3 runs from the conserved cysteine through the conserved F or W. A D gene is named only where the DNA matches it firmly. Some rows mark clone size as missing; the rest say once, few, many or name a class of expanded clone.

CDR3	DNA	V	J	size	length	D
CASSHFLASGRSYNEQFF	TGTGCCAGCAGCCATTTTCTAGCTAGCGGGAGATCGTACAATGAGCAGTTCTTC	TRBV5-4	TRBJ2-1	many	18	TRBD2
CASSPGLNPEPYEQYF	TGTGCCAGCAGTCCCGGGCTTAACCCAGAACCCTACGAGCAGTACTTC	TRBV28	TRBJ2-7	.	16	.
CSAIVGETQYF	TGCAGTGCTATCGTTGGAGAGACCCAGTACTTC	TRBV20-1	TRBJ2-5	few	11	.
CASRLGTGPYNEQFF	TGTGCCAGCAGGTTAGGTACAGGGCCTTACAATGAGCAGTTCTTC	TRBV12-3/TRBV12-4	TRBJ2-1	many	15	.
CSARDGGQGYSNQPQHF	TGCAGTGCTAGAGATGGGGGACAGGGTTATAGCAATCAGCCCCAGCATTTT	TRBV20-1	TRBJ1-5	.	17	TRBD1
CASSTNYEQFF	TGTGCCAGCAGCACCAACTATGAGCAGTTCTTC	TRBV9	TRBJ2-1	.	11	.
CASTSSSETQYF	TGTGCCAGCACCTCCTCATCGGAGACCCAGTACTTC	TRBV28	TRBJ2-5	.	12	.
CSVTRQTYQETQYF	TGCAGCGTTACGAGACAGACCTACCAAGAGACCCAGTACTTC	TRBV29-1	TRBJ2-5	many	14	.
CASSSQGSGYNEQFF	TGTGCCAGCAGTTCACAGGGTTCTGGCTACAATGAGCAGTTCTTC	TRBV2	TRBJ2-1	.	15	.
CASSPGRNQPQHF	TGTGCCAGCTCACCCGGACGGAATCAGCCCCAGCATTTT	TRBV18	TRBJ1-5	few	13	.
CASSHQSGPNTGELFF	TGTGCCAGCAGCCACCAGTCGGGGCCGAACACCGGGGAGCTGTTTTTT	TRBV3-1	TRBJ2-2	many	16	.